The sequence of this T cell receptor beta chain was determined in a study of blood T cells in healthy people across ages. There were healthy Caucasian individuals from Russia, aged roughly 6 to 90, serving as donors. Through a sample-barcoded 5' primer and a J-beta primer mix, a second PCR was run for roughly 7 to 12 cycles. TCRdb reprocessed the 5' RACE reads via MiXCR and lists one record per CDR3 protein. The sample lists about 570,000 distinct CDR3 sequences, roughly a quarter occurring once. CDR1 is SNHLY and CDR2 is FYNNEI in the germline V gene. This CDR3 comprises 13 residues. The V segment lost 5 bases and the J segment 4 bases; nucleotides outside the gene matches: 3. This clonotype has a count of ten or more. Antigen: not known. Study-wide points: The percentage of naive T cells correlated strongly with TCR beta diversity.

This sample was also put to use in a study of T cells of mothers and their children. That study reports: Every mother produced more than 8 million TCR beta CDR3 reads, whereas every child provided 2.5 million to 3.5 million.

The source is a boy aged 2 to 10 in good health. This sequence joins TRBV2 and TRBJ1-2; 8 nucleotides line up with TRBD1. Sequenced material: blood. The CDR3 region is CASSPQGAYGYTF. DNA of the CDR3: TGTGCCAGCAGTCCTCAGGGGGCCTATGGCTACACCTTC.